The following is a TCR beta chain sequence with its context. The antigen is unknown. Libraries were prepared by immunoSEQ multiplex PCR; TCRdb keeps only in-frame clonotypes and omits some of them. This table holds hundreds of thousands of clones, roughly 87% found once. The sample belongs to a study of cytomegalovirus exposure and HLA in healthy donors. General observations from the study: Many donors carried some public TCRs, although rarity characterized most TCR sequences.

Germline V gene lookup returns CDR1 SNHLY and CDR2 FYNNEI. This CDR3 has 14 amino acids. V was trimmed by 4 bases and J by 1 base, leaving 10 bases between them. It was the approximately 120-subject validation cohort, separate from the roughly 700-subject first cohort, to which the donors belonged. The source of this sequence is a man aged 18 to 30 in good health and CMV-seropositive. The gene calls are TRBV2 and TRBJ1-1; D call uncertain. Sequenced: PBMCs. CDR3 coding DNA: TGTGCCAGCAGTGTATCCCCAGCGAACACTGAAGCTTTCTTT. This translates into CASSVSPANTEAFF.